This T cell receptor (beta chain) was obtained from a study of blood T cell repertoires in COVID-19. Clones were read by immunoSEQ multiplex PCR, and TCRdb kept only the in-frame ones, dropping some. This sample has roughly 300,000 clones; over 75% occur once, and the top ten carry 3.5% to 4.5%. Trimming took 5 bases from V and 4 from J; bases not matched to a gene: 6. Germline V gene sequence: CDR1 LNHDA, CDR2 SQIVND (reference sequence). This CDR3 is 15 amino acids long. Only a few counts were recorded for this clone. The J gene is TRBJ2-5, the V gene TRBV19; 11 positions agree with TRBD2. This TCR came from a man aged 30 to 39 who had recovered from COVID-19. The sample consisted of PBMCs or T cells enriched from blood (not recorded which). The CDR3 DNA reads TGTGCCAGTAGTGATAGACTAGCGGGGTCAGAGACCCAGTACTTC. Translation gives CASSDRLAGSETQYF.